What follows describes a single TCR beta chain. Antigen: not known. TCRdb re-called the 5' RACE reads with MiXCR, one entry per CDR3 protein. Of 500,000 to 550,000 distinct CDR3 sequences detected, 20% to 25% appear once; the ten largest clones hold roughly a sixth. The data derive from a study of T cells after yellow fever vaccination. Study-wide results and caveats: The study re-detected most primary-vaccination clones after the booster (under 97% CD4, 80% to 90% CD8).

Trimming pared 6 bases from V and 11 bases from J, leaving 13 bases between. The V gene's germline CDR1 is MNHNY and CDR2 SVGAGI (reference sequence). This CDR3 spans 11 amino acids. The chain combines TRBV6-6 with TRBJ1-1, with unresolved D. The TCR originated in a man aged 18-30 years who received the YFV17D yellow fever vaccine. Sequencing was performed on PBMCs, taken less than 25 days after the first yellow fever vaccination. The CDR3 is CASSQDGGAFF. CDR3 DNA: TGTGCCAGCAGCCAGGACGGCGGGGCTTTCTTT.